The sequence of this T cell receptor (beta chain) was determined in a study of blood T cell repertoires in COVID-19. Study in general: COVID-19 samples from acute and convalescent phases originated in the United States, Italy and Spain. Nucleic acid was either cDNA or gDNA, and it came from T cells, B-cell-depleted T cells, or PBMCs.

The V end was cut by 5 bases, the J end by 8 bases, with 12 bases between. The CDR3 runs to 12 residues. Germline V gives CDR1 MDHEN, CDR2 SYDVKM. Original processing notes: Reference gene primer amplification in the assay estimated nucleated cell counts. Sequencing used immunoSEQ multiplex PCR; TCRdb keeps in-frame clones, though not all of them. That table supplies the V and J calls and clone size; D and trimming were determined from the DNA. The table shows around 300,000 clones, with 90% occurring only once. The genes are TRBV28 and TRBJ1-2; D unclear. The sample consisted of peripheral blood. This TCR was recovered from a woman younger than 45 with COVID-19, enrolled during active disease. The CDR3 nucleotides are TGTGCCAGCAGTACCGACATTCGGGGCTACACCTTC. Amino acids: CASSTDIRGYTF.